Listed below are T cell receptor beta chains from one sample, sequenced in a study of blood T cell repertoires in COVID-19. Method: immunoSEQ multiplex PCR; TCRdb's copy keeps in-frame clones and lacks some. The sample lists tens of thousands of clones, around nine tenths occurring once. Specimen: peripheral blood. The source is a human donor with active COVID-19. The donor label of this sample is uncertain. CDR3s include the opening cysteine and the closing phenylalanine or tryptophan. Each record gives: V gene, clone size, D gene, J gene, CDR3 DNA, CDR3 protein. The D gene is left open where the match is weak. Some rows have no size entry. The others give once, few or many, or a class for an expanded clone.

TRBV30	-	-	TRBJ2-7	TGTGCCTGGAAGAGAGCACTAGCTTCCTACGAGCAGTACTTC	CAWKRALASYEQYF
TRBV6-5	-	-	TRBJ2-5	TGTGCCAGCAGACCAGGGGGGCAGAAGACCCAGTACTTC	CASRPGGQKTQYF
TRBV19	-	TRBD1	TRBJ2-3	TGTGCCAGTAGTGCGAACAGGGGGACAGATACGCAGTATTTT	CASSANRGTDTQYF
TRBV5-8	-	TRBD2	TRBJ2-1	TGTGCCAGCAGCTTCCCGGGTAGCGGGTCTTTTGAGCAGTTCTTC	CASSFPGSGSFEQFF
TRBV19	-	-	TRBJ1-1	TGTGCCAGTAGTCGGTATGGAGCCACGAACACTGAAGCTTTCTTT	CASSRYGATNTEAFF
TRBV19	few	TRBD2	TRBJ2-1	TGTGCCAGTGCCCCAGTGGCAGCGGGAGTTACTGAGCAGTTCTTC	CASAPVAAGVTEQFF
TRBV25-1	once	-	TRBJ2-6	TGTGCCAGCAGTGAACACTCTGGGGCCAACGTCCTGACTTTC	CASSEHSGANVLTF
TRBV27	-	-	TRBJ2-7	TGTGCCCGCCTTCCTACAGGGTTAAATTACTACGAGCAGTACTTC	CARLPTGLNYYEQYF
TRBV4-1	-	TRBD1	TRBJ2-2	TGCGCCAGCAGCCCTTCCCCAGTACAGGGGCCGAACACCGGGGAGCTGTTTTTT	CASSPSPVQGPNTGELFF
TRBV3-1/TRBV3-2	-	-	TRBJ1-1	TGTGCCAGCAGCCTTAGGGGCAACGCTGAAGCTTTCTTT	CASSLRGNAEAFF
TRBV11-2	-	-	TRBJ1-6	TGTGCCAGCAGCTTAAGGGTGGCGGGAGGATCACCCCTCCACTTT	CASSLRVAGGSPLHF
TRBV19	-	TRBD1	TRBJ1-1	TGTGCCAGTAGTAGGATGACAGGGGCCACTGAAGCTTTCTTT	CASSRMTGATEAFF
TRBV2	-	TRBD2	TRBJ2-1	TGTGCCAGCAGGGAAACTAGCGGGAGCCCCAATGAGCAGTTCTTC	CASRETSGSPNEQFF
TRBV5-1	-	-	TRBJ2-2	TGCGCCAGCAGCTCCCAGGGAAACACCGGGGAGCTGTTTTTT	CASSSQGNTGELFF
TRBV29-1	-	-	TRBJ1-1	TGCAGCGCCCAGGTTGGGGCCCAAACCACTGAAGCTTTCTTT	CSAQVGAQTTEAFF
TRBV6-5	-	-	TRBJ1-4	TGTGCCAGCAGTTACTCACCCGGGAATGAAAAACTGTTTTTT	CASSYSPGNEKLFF
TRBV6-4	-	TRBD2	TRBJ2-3	TGTGCCAGCAGTGAGACTAGCGGGACAGATACGCAGTATTTT	CASSETSGTDTQYF
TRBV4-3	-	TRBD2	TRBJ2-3	TGCGCCAGCAGCCAGGGGACTAGCGGGGGGAGCACAGATACGCAGTATTTT	CASSQGTSGGSTDTQYF
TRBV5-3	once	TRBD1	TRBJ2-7	TGTGCCAGAAGCATGGAACAGGGGTTCGATCAGTACTTC	CARSMEQGFDQYF
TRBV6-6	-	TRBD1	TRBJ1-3	TGTGCCAGCAGGGATCCCACAGGGGACGCTGGAAACACCATATATTTT	CASRDPTGDAGNTIYF
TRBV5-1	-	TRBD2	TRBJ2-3	TGCGCCAGCAGCCCCGGGGGGCTTAGCGGGGGCCTCCCAGATACGCAGTATTTT	CASSPGGLSGGLPDTQYF
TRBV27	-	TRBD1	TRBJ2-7	TGTGCCAGCAGTTTAACAGGGGGCACCTCCTACGAGCAGTACTTC	CASSLTGGTSYEQYF
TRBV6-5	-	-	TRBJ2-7	TGTGCCAGCAGTTACTCTGGGGGAGGCTCCTACGAGCAGTACTTC	CASSYSGGGSYEQYF
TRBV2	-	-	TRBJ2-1	TGTGCCAGCAGTGGGGGTCGACTAGATGTCAGTGAGCAGTTCTTC	CASSGGRLDVSEQFF
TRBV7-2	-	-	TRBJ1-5	TGTGCCAGCAGCTTAGCGTCAGGGGATCAGCCCCAGCATTTT	CASSLASGDQPQHF
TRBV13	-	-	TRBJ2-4	TGTGCCAGCAGCCCTTCCCGACAGGCAAACATTCAGTACTTC	CASSPSRQANIQYF
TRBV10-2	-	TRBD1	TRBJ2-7	TGCGCCAGCAGTGAGAGGGACAGGGCCAGCCTTTACGAGCAGTACTTC	CASSERDRASLYEQYF
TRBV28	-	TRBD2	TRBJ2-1	TGTGCCAGCAGTTGGCGGGGGAATGAGCAGTTCTTC	CASSWRGNEQFF